This T cell receptor beta chain was obtained from a study of T cells after yellow fever vaccination. Via MiXCR, TCRdb re-called the 5' RACE reads, giving one row per CDR3 protein. The data hold a few hundred thousand distinct CDR3 sequences, with about 17% observed a single time. The CDR3 has 14 residues. CDR1 and CDR2 (germline): DFQATT, SNEGSKA (reference sequence). Losses at the gene ends were 6 bases for V and 6 bases for J; bases not matched to a gene: 12. The J gene is TRBJ2-7, the V gene TRBV20-1, with TRBD1 matching 9 bases. The sample consisted of PBMCs, taken 5 to 6 days after the first yellow fever vaccination. This TCR derives from a man between 18 and 35 years old who received the YFV17D yellow fever vaccine. In DNA form, the CDR3 reads TGCAGTGCACGCAGGGACAGGGAATCGGGCGAGCAGTACTTC. Amino acids: CSARRDRESGEQYF.